This T cell receptor beta chain is drawn from a study of blood T cell repertoires in COVID-19. Turning to the study itself: Acute and convalescent COVID-19 samples came from the United States, Italy and Spain.

Germline V CDR1 and CDR2: SGHRS, YFSETQ. Deletions cut 0 bases from V and 4 bases from J, with 15 bases between. The CDR3 spans 16 residues. The age range of participants was about 18 to 95 years, with residence in about two dozen US areas. Each participant's cohort was designated according to participant-reported clinical history. The method was immunoSEQ multiplex PCR; TCRdb's version includes in-frame clones alone and lacks a portion of them. Counted here are roughly 300,000 clones, approximately 84% occurring once; the ten biggest clones make up roughly 0.94%. The source material was PBMCs or T cells enriched from blood (not recorded which). This receptor was obtained from a woman in her twenties or thirties who had recovered from COVID-19. V usage is TRBV5-1 and J usage is TRBJ2-3; D might be TRBD1 (6 bases). The CDR3 sequence is CASSLVTGAAPDTQYF. As DNA, the CDR3 is TGCGCCAGCAGCTTGGTGACAGGAGCCGCCCCAGATACGCAGTATTTT.